This TCR beta chain was sequenced during a study of blood T cell repertoires in COVID-19. Study-level information: The samples span acute and convalescent COVID-19 from the United States, Italy and Spain.

The table came from immunoSEQ multiplex PCR; TCRdb's copy has only in-frame clones and leaves some out. The data show some 88,000 clones, over 75% seen once. V dropped 6 bases and J dropped 4 bases, with 10 bases sitting between them. The CDR3 is 14 amino acids. Looked up from germline, CDR1 is MNHEY and CDR2 is SVGAGI. The V gene is TRBV6-5, the J gene TRBJ1-6; no definite D call. What was sequenced was peripheral blood. The TCR originated in a man aged 55 to 70 with acute or convalescent COVID-19. The CDR3 DNA sequence: TGTGCCAGCAGCTATCAGGCTTATAATTCACCCCTCCACTTT. Protein sequence: CASSYQAYNSPLHF.